These 29 T cell receptor beta chains share one sample of origin, sequenced in a study of T cells in Graves' hyperthyroidism and ophthalmopathy. There were TCR beta CDR3 regions amplified from RNA transcripts. Using the HTBI primer set, a first-round RT-PCR was run on the TCR CDR3. One entry per CDR3 protein results from TCRdb running MiXCR on the multiplex PCR reads. Among 800,000 or so distinct CDR3 sequences, 38% were seen once, and the ten largest hold over 8%. Sequencing was carried out using blood. The receptors were gathered from a man between 18 and 29 years old with Graves' hyperthyroidism.

This clonotype was counted a few times. V gene TRBV10-3 combines with J gene TRBJ1-5; D gene ambiguous. Trimming took off 10 bases at V and 3 bases at J, with 16 bases between the two ends. Germline V CDR1 and CDR2: ENHRY, SYGVKD. The CDR3 is 14 residues long. Here the CDR3 DNA reads TGTGCCACCGGAGTCGAGGCTGACAATCAGCCCCAGCATTTT. It yields the protein CATGVEADNQPQHF.

Concerning this clonotype itself: Possible read error: a much larger clone is one base away. The rearrangement uses TRBV7-9 and TRBJ1-1, with D possibly being TRBD1 (6 bases). This CDR3 contains 15 residues. Trimming left V 1 base short and J 5 bases short, with 14 bases between. CDR1 and CDR2 from the germline V gene are SEHNR and FQNEAQ (reference sequence). CDR3 DNA: TGTGCCAGCAGCTTAGTGCAGGGGAGAGAAACTGAAGCTTTCTTT. The encoded protein is CASSLVQGRETEAFF.

The CDR3, as DNA: TGTGCCAGCAGTTACTCGACTTCCGTGAACACTGAAGCTTTCTTT. This encodes CASSYSTSVNTEAFF. The J gene is TRBJ1-1, the V gene TRBV6-5; D not resolved. Trimming shortened V by 0 bases and J by 0 bases, and 8 bases separated the two germline ends. Germline V gives CDR1 MNHEY, CDR2 SVGAGI. CDR3 length: 15 amino acids.

V and J are TRBV6-5 and TRBJ2-7, with 8 bases lining up with TRBD1. From germline, CDR1 is MNHEY and CDR2 SVGAGI. The CDR3 is made up of 15 amino acids. The V segment lost 5 bases and the J segment 5 bases; nucleotides outside the gene matches: 11. CDR3: CASSEPGQGGNEQYF. The CDR3 DNA reads as TGTGCCAGCAGTGAACCCGGACAGGGAGGAAACGAGCAGTACTTC.

The rearrangement uses TRBV4-1 and TRBJ2-2, with a weak D call TRBD2 (7 bases). The V gene's germline CDR1 is MGHRA and CDR2 YSYEKL. The CDR3 consists of 14 residues. V lost 0 bases, J lost 12 bases, and 14 bases lay in between. CDR3 loop: CASSQDMPGGQLFF. The CDR3 DNA reads TGCGCCAGCAGCCAAGATATGCCCGGGGGGCAGCTGTTTTTT.

The chain uses TRBV12-3 or TRBV12-4 and TRBJ1-1, with 8 bases matching TRBD1. The CDR3 loop spans 15 amino acids. J was trimmed by 5 bases and V by 3 bases; bases with no gene match: 8. The CDR3 DNA follows: TGTGCCAGCAGTTTTATCCTCAGGACAGGGACTGAAGCTTTCTTT. Amino acids: CASSFILRTGTEAFF.

With respect to this clonotype: This sequence may be a read error, since a much larger clone differs from it by one base. This chain uses TRBV19 with TRBJ1-2; D not certain. This CDR3 comprises 10 residues. Germline CDR1 LNHDA, CDR2 SQIVND (reference sequence). Trimming removed 8 bases from V and 11 bases from J, with 12 bases in between. CDR3 sequence: CASGTGGYTF. The DNA of the CDR3 is TGTGCCAGTGGTACTGGTGGATACACCTTC.

The chain combines TRBV20-1 with TRBJ1-1, with D perhaps TRBD1 (5 bases). Per germline, CDR1 DFQATT and CDR2 SNEGSKA (reference sequence). CDR3 size: 11 residues. Trimming left V 4 bases short and J 6 bases short, with 9 bases between. CDR3 bases: TGCAGTGCTATAGAAGGGGCTGAAGCTTTCTTT. It yields the protein CSAIEGAEAFF.

This clonotype was seen more than once but under ten times. The chain uses TRBV4-1 and TRBJ1-1; TRBD1 might be the D (5 bases). V dropped 2 bases and J dropped 3 bases, with 10 bases sitting between them. This CDR3 is 14 amino acids long. Germline lookup yields CDR1 MGHRA and CDR2 YSYEKL. The CDR3 bases are TGCGCCAGCAGCCAAACTCAGGGCTACACTGAAGCTTTCTTT. It specifies CASSQTQGYTEAFF.

This clonotype was recorded only once. A much larger clone sits a single nucleotide away, making a read error possible. The CDR3 DNA follows: TGTGCCAGCAGCTTAACGAGCGGGGCTAACACCGGGAAGCTGTTTTTT. Its protein product is CASSLTSGANTGKLFF. The chain combines TRBV7-2 with TRBJ2-2; the match to TRBD2 covers 7 bases. The CDR3 consists of 16 residues. Germline CDR1 and CDR2: SGHTA and FQGNSA. Supplemented by reference TRBV7-2 and TRBJ2-2, the full variable domain reads GAGVSQSPSNKVTEKGKDVELRCDPISGHTALYWYRQSLGQGLEFLIYFQGNSAPDKSGLPSDRFSAERTGGSVSTLTIQRTQQEDSAVYLCASSLTSGANTGKLFFGEGSRLTVL.

This clonotype occurred a few times. The rearrangement uses TRBV12-3 or TRBV12-4 and TRBJ1-1, with a possible D match to TRBD1 (5 bases). V was trimmed by 5 bases and J by 2 bases, leaving 12 bases between them. The CDR3 sequence is 14 residues long. The CDR3 DNA reads as TGTGCCAGCAGTCCGGGACGGTCAAACACTGAAGCTTTCTTT. It codes for CASSPGRSNTEAFF.

This clonotype was detected many times. The chain is built from TRBV24-1 and TRBJ2-7, with 12 nucleotides matching TRBD2. This CDR3 spans 17 amino acids. J gave up 2 bases and V 3 bases, and 7 bases lay outside the gene matches. CDR1 KGHDR and CDR2 SFDVKD come from the germline V gene. CDR3 region: CATSDKGLAGAAYEQYF. The CDR3 nucleotides read TGTGCCACCAGTGATAAGGGACTAGCGGGCGCTGCCTACGAGCAGTACTTC.

This clonotype has just one count. A much larger clone lies one base from this, so it may be a read error. Here the CDR3 DNA reads TGTGCCAGCAGCTTGAGCGGTGGAGACACCATATATTTT. This sequence encodes CASSLSGGDTIYF. The chain carries TRBV2 and TRBJ1-3, with unresolved D. The CDR3 extends over 13 amino acids. The germline V gene has CDR1 SNHLY and CDR2 FYNNEI.

In its sample, this clonotype was seen many times. The V and J genes are TRBV20-1 and TRBJ2-5; D unclear. Trimming left V 6 bases short and J 2 bases short, with 13 bases between. This CDR3 comprises 13 residues. Germline lookup yields CDR1 DFQATT and CDR2 SNEGSKA (reference sequence). CDR3 bases: TGCAGTGCACCCCTACGACTGCAAGAGACCCAGTACTTC. It encodes CSAPLRLQETQYF.

Only a few counts were recorded for this clonotype. CDR3: CAILYGNTGELFF. The CDR3 DNA reads TGTGCCATCCTGTACGGGAACACCGGGGAGCTGTTTTTT. V usage is TRBV2 and J usage is TRBJ2-2; no clear D. The V end lost 10 bases, the J end lost 1 base, and 10 bases lay between the germline ends. The CDR3 is made up of 13 amino acids. Germline V gene lookup returns CDR1 SNHLY and CDR2 FYNNEI.

The chain combines TRBV4-1 with TRBJ1-2, with D tentatively TRBD1 (5 bases). Germline assignment: CDR1 MGHRA and CDR2 YSYEKL. The CDR3 spans 14 residues. Trimming cost V 4 bases and J 4 bases, with 13 bases left between them. The CDR3 bases are TGCGCCAGCAGCCTCGCGAGGGACGGCTATGGCTACACCTTC. It is translated as CASSLARDGYGYTF.

The chain is built from TRBV5-1 and TRBJ1-1, with 8 bases lining up with TRBD1. This CDR3 contains 16 residues. The ends lost 1 base at V and 7 bases at J; junction bases unmatched: 12. The germline gives CDR1 SGHRS, CDR2 YFSETQ. DNA for the CDR3: TGCGCCAGCAGCTTGACAGGGGGGAATGCCGTTGATGAAGCTTTCTTT. As protein: CASSLTGGNAVDEAFF. The entire variable domain, with the rest obtained from reference TRBV5-1 and TRBJ1-1, is as follows: KAGVTQTPRYLIKTRGQQVTLSCSPISGHRSVSWYQQTPGQGLQFLFEYFSETQRNKGNFPGRFSGRQFSNSRSEMNVSTLELGDSALYLCASSLTGGNAVDEAFFGQGTRLTVV.

This chain connects TRBV12-3 or TRBV12-4 to TRBJ1-4; possible D gene TRBD1, 6 bases. The CDR3 covers 15 residues. Trimming removed 6 bases from V and 5 bases from J, with 16 bases in between. CDR3 in amino acids: CASRTPGDKNEKLFF. CDR3 sequence (DNA): TGTGCCAGCAGGACTCCAGGGGATAAAAATGAAAAACTGTTTTTT.

This clonotype was seen more than once but under ten times. The chain is built from TRBV4-2 and TRBJ2-6; tentative D call: TRBD2 (5 bases). CDR1 and CDR2 (germline): LGHNA, YNFKEQ. CDR3 length: 16 residues. Trimming cost V 0 bases and J 4 bases, with 10 bases left between them. In nucleotides, the CDR3 is TGTGCCAGCAGCCAAGAAGAGGGTCCCGGGGCCAACGTCCTGACTTTC. Protein: CASSQEEGPGANVLTF.

The chain employs TRBV20-1 and TRBJ1-5; tentatively, D is TRBD1 (6 bases). CDR1 is DFQATT, CDR2 SNEGSKA, per germline (reference sequence). V lost 3 bases and J 3 bases, leaving 21 bases between the germline ends. There are 17 residues in the CDR3. The CDR3 nucleotides are TGCAGTGCTAGCGTCTGGGCAGGGGACGGACCCAATCAGCCCCAGCATTTT. Residues: CSASVWAGDGPNQPQHF.

Only one count was recorded for this clonotype. Here the CDR3 DNA reads TGCAGCCAAGATGCCAGCTTTCACTCTGGAAACACCATATATTTT. Translating gives CSQDASFHSGNTIYF. The rearrangement joins TRBV29-1 to TRBJ1-3; D gene ambiguous. The germline V and J ends were trimmed by 8 bases and 0 bases, with 17 bases remaining between them. The germline gives CDR1 SQVTM, CDR2 ANQGSEA. This CDR3 is 15 amino acids long.

There are many counts of this clonotype. The chain links TRBV7-6 to TRBJ1-2; 10 bases fit TRBD1. V shed 5 bases, J shed 3 bases, and the junction held 6 bases outside the gene matches. This CDR3 comprises 15 residues. From germline, CDR1 is SGHVS and CDR2 FNYEAQ. The CDR3 is CASSLETGGDYGYTF. In DNA form, the CDR3 reads TGTGCCAGCAGCCTAGAGACAGGGGGCGACTATGGCTACACCTTC.

In its sample, this clonotype was seen a few times. This chain connects TRBV20-1 to TRBJ1-4; D is undetermined. The ends were cut back, 6 bases at V and 3 bases at J, with 14 bases in the middle. Germline CDR1 is DFQATT and CDR2 is SNEGSKA (reference sequence). The CDR3 length is 14 residues. In DNA, the CDR3 is TGCAGTGCGTCCTCGGGGTTTGCTAATGAAAAACTGTTTTTT. It is translated as CSASSGFANEKLFF.

The chain combines TRBV20-1 with TRBJ2-7, with 11 positions matching TRBD2. The CDR3 runs to 14 residues. The germline gives CDR1 DFQATT, CDR2 SNEGSKA (reference sequence). V was clipped by 6 bases and J by 0 bases; unmatched bases: 4. CDR3 amino acids: CSASGLADSYEQYF. The DNA for the CDR3 is TGCAGTGCGTCGGGACTAGCGGACTCCTACGAGCAGTACTTC.

The J gene is TRBJ1-6, the V gene TRBV4-1; D not certain. This CDR3 contains 15 residues. From germline, CDR1 is MGHRA and CDR2 YSYEKL. V was trimmed by 0 bases and J by 4 bases, leaving 7 bases between them. Here the CDR3 reads CASSQDGDYNSPLHF. The CDR3 nucleotides are TGCGCCAGCAGCCAAGATGGGGATTATAATTCACCCCTCCACTTT.

The rearrangement joins TRBV7-2 to TRBJ2-7; 8 bases align to TRBD1. Germline V gives CDR1 SGHTA, CDR2 FQGNSA. This CDR3 is built from 16 residues. The junction had 9 bases not matched to a gene; V was cut back by 4 bases and J by 1 base. The CDR3 is CASSSVTGTGSYEQYF. The CDR3, as DNA: TGTGCCAGCAGCTCAGTCACCGGGACAGGTTCCTACGAGCAGTACTTC.

This clonotype was recorded at least ten times. This chain links TRBV2 with TRBJ2-5, with D possibly called TRBD1 or TRBD2 (5 bases each). The length of the CDR3 is 14 residues. Germline-derived CDR1 and CDR2 are SNHLY and FYNNEI. V lost 6 bases to trimming and J lost 2 bases, with 13 bases between them. CDR3 coding DNA: TGTGCCAGCAGCCCGGGACCAATACAAGAGACCCAGTACTTC. Protein sequence: CASSPGPIQETQYF.

This clonotype was seen ten or more times. The gene calls are TRBV15 and TRBJ1-2, with TRBD1 as a possible D gene (5 bases). Germline CDR1 reads LNHNV; CDR2 reads YYDKDF (reference sequence). V was trimmed by 4 bases and J by 0 bases, leaving 18 bases between them. The CDR3 is 17 residues long. The CDR3 here is CATSTGPTGLANYGYTF. The CDR3 DNA is TGTGCCACCAGCACCGGGCCCACAGGATTAGCTAACTATGGCTACACCTTC. The full variable domain, with the rest looked up from reference TRBV15 and TRBJ1-2, is DAMVIQNPRYQVTQFGKPVTLSCSQTLNHNVMYWYQQKSSQAPKLLFHYYDKDFNNEADTPDNFQSRRPNTSFCFLDIRSPGLGDTAMYLCATSTGPTGLANYGYTFGSGTRLTVV.

Note on this clonotype: Just one base apart from a much larger clone, this may be a read error. V usage is TRBV20-1 and J usage is TRBJ2-5; D is uncertain. V lost 7 bases and J 8 bases, leaving 17 bases between the germline ends. In germline, CDR1 is DFQATT, CDR2 SNEGSKA (reference sequence). The CDR3 is 12 residues long. CDR3 protein: CSVRPGLETQYF. The CDR3 nucleotides are TGCAGTGTTAGGCCCGGGTTAGAAACCCAGTACTTC.